Reported below is one TCR beta chain. Antigen: not known. Data came from immunoSEQ multiplex PCR; TCRdb stores just in-frame clones and leaves some out. This sample has about 350,000 clones, with 85% found just once. These data belong to a study of Ad26.COV2.S vaccination and SARS-CoV-2 variants. Study in general: The authors gave Ad26.COV2.S intramuscularly, either once or twice 56 days apart. Study results and limitations: Placebo and vaccine recipients had non-spike TCR breadth that was similar.

Documented treatment: 15 to 20 received Ad26.COV2.S at low or high dose, single or two shots; 5 received placebo; per-sample allocation not given. Samples came from day 63 after the first vaccine or placebo injection. It was an adult aged 18-55 years in Boston who was the donor. Vaccine was an Ad26 vector expressing Wuhan-strain SARS-CoV-2 spike. This specimen consisted of peripheral blood, obtained in a trial of Ad26.COV2.S vaccine versus placebo. This TCR derives from a person between 18 and 65 years old who received the Ad26.COV2.S COVID-19 vaccine or a placebo.

CDR3 coding DNA: TGTGCCAGCAGCTTGAGGGGGAGTGACCCCCTCCACTTT. Translation: CASSLRGSDPLHF. The genes are TRBV13 and TRBJ1-6; D is possibly TRBD1 (6 bases). CDR1 and CDR2 (germline): PRHDT, FYEKMQ (reference sequence). V lost 3 bases and J 13 bases, leaving 13 bases between the germline ends. CDR3 length equals 13 residues.